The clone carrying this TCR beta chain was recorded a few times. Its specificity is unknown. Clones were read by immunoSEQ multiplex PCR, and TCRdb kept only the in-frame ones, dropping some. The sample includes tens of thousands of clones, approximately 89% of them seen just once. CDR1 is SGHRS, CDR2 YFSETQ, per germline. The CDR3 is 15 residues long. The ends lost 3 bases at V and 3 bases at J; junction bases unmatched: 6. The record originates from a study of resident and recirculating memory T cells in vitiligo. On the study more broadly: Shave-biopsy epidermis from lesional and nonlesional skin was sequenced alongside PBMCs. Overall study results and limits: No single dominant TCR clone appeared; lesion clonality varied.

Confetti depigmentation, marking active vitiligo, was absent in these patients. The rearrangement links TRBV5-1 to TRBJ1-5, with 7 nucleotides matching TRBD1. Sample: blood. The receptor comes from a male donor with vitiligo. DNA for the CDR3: TGCGCCAGCAGCTCCGAAGGACAGGTCAATCAGCCCCAGCATTTT. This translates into CASSSEGQVNQPQHF.